This passage covers 9 T cell receptor beta chains from one sample sequenced in a study of blood T cell repertoires in COVID-19. Profiled with immunoSEQ multiplex PCR; TCRdb holds only in-frame clones, not every one. There are over 250,000 clones in the sample; more than 85% occur only once, and 2% to 2.5% lies in the top ten. Input material: peripheral blood. These receptors all stem from a woman in her twenties or thirties with COVID-19, enrolled during active disease.

The chain uses TRBV11-2 and TRBJ2-5; 15 positions agree with TRBD2. This CDR3 is 18 amino acids long. Trimming took 4 bases from V and 4 from J; bases not matched to a gene: 10. The germline gives CDR1 SGHAT, CDR2 FQNNGV. The CDR3 region is CASSSTRTSGRVGETQYF. CDR3 bases: TGTGCCAGCAGCTCCACTAGGACTAGCGGGAGGGTTGGAGAGACCCAGTACTTC.

The gene calls are TRBV7-9 and TRBJ2-3; 8 bases match TRBD1. Germline V lookup: CDR1 SEHNR, CDR2 FQNEAQ (reference sequence). The CDR3 consists of 17 residues. Unmatched junction bases numbered 13, after V lost 4 bases and J lost 4 bases. The CDR3 region is CASSSPPGQGRADTQYF. DNA for the CDR3: TGTGCCAGCAGCTCCCCGCCCGGACAGGGCAGGGCAGATACGCAGTATTTT. Combining the CDR3 with reference TRBV7-9 and TRBJ2-3 gives the whole variable domain DTGVSQNPRHKITKRGQNVTFRCDPISEHNRLYWYRQTLGQGPEFLTYFQNEAQLEKSRLLSDRFSAERPKGSFSTLEIQRTEQGDSAMYLCASSSPPGQGRADTQYFGPGTRLTVL.

This clone was seen once. V and J are TRBV18 and TRBJ2-3; TRBD2 matches 10 bases. The CDR3 has 16 residues. Germline V gene sequence: CDR1 KGHSH, CDR2 LQKENI. The V and J ends lost 2 bases and 0 bases, in that order; junction bases with no gene match: 2. CDR3 region: CASSPILAGSTDTQYF. For the CDR3, the DNA is TGTGCCAGCTCACCAATACTAGCGGGGAGCACAGATACGCAGTATTTT.

V usage is TRBV2 and J usage is TRBJ1-1, with 7 positions matching TRBD1. Germline values: CDR1 SNHLY, CDR2 FYNNEI. The CDR3 has 13 residues. The J segment lost 5 bases and the V segment lost 8 bases, leaving 8 bases of the junction unmatched. CDR3: CASCRDRGTEAFF. DNA for the CDR3: TGTGCCAGCTGCCGGGACAGAGGTACTGAAGCTTTCTTT.

Comment on this clone: Mismatch with germline at one junction end may stem from a read error. The chain links TRBV11-2 to TRBJ2-1, with 13 bases fitting TRBD2. This CDR3 is 13 amino acids long. CDR1 SGHAT and CDR2 FQNNGV come from the germline V gene. CDR3 DNA: TGTGCCAGCAGCTTCGGACTAGCGGGAGAAGGTATCTTC. It codes for CASSFGLAGEGIF.

The genes are TRBV18 and TRBJ2-1; 7 bases line up with TRBD2. CDR3 length: 17 amino acids. From germline, CDR1 is KGHSH and CDR2 LQKENI. The J segment lost 0 bases and the V segment lost 0 bases, leaving 5 bases of the junction unmatched. The chain's CDR3 is CASSPPSLASSYNEQFF. The CDR3 DNA sequence: TGTGCCAGCTCACCACCGTCACTAGCGAGCTCCTACAATGAGCAGTTCTTC.

The gene calls are TRBV5-6 and TRBJ1-3; 9 bases fit TRBD1. The CDR3 has 17 amino acids. Germline loops: CDR1 SGHDT, CDR2 YYEEEE. Germline trimming cut 3 bases from V and 0 bases from J; bases unmatched to any gene: 7. CDR3 nucleotide sequence: TGTGCCAGCAGCTACATCGGACAGGGGAGCTCTGGAAACACCATATATTTT. Its translation: CASSYIGQGSSGNTIYF.

The gene calls are TRBV6-6 and TRBJ1-1, with 7 nucleotides matching TRBD1. CDR1 is MNHNY and CDR2 is SVGAGI in the germline V gene (reference sequence). The CDR3 contains 14 residues. With V trimmed by 3 bases and J by 3 bases, 4 bases remained unmatched. The chain's CDR3 is CASSYTGVDTEAFF. The CDR3 coding sequence is TGTGCCAGCAGTTATACAGGGGTAGACACTGAAGCTTTCTTT.

The V call is TRBV27, the J call TRBJ1-2; TRBD1 matches 7 bases. The germline gives CDR1 MNHEY, CDR2 SMNVEV (reference sequence). The CDR3 runs to 12 residues. The J segment lost 6 bases and the V segment lost 3 bases, leaving 1 base of the junction unmatched. Written as DNA, the CDR3 is TGTGCCAGCAGTTTTACAGGGGATGGCTACACCTTC. It codes for CASSFTGDGYTF.